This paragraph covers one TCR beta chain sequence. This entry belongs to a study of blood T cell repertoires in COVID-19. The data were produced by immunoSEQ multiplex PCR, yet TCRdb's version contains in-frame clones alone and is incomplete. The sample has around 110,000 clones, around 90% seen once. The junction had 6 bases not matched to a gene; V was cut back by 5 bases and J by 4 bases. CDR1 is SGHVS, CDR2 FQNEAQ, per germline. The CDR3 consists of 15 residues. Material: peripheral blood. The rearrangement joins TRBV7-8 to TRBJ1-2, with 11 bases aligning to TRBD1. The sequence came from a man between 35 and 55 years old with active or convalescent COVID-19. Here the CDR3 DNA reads TGTGCCAGCAGCACCGGGACAGGGGGGGGCTATGGCTACACCTTC. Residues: CASSTGTGGGYGYTF.